The T cell receptor beta chain described here comes from a study of cytomegalovirus exposure and HLA in healthy donors. Study-wide findings and caveats: The study designated 160 or so TCR beta chains cytomegalovirus-associated. As a later analysis showed, a missense DCLRE1C variant was linked to trimming of TCR beta V- and J-genes. Available immune exposure information was restricted to CMV serostatus only.

The CDR3 extends over 16 amino acids. The germline V gene encodes CDR1 SGHTA and CDR2 FQGTGA. The V and J ends lost 2 bases and 10 bases, in that order; junction bases with no gene match: 12. Note on this clone: The antigen is not known.

Unrecorded immune exposures were likely, despite nominal health at sampling. The study ran its PCR with 60 Vbeta and 13 Jbeta primers. Assay used: immunoSEQ multiplex PCR; TCRdb lists only in-frame clones, some missing. The data show around 100,000 clones, about 69% seen once. The V gene is TRBV7-3, the J gene TRBJ1-2, with TRBD1 matching over 11 bases. Source material: PBMCs. The clonotype was recovered from a human donor in good health. CDR3 amino acids: CASSLSARGQGGDYTF. CDR3 sequence (DNA): TGTGCCAGCAGCTTATCCGCCCGGGGACAGGGGGGAGACTACACCTTC.